One sample yielded the 26 T cell receptor beta chains listed below, sequenced in a study of T cells in women clearing cervical HPV infection (dated 2018 in TCRdb). The library was obtained by the immunoSEQ multiplex PCR assay. Not all clones reach the TCRdb copy of this immuneACCESS table, which keeps in-frame sequences only. Checked studies attribute under half of the gap to unresolved V genes and leave the rest unexplained. The sample's table lists a count of 20,000 to 25,000 clones. 5% to 7% of the sample belongs to the ten largest clones. The sample comprised blood buffy coat. The receptors originated from a woman between 18 and 69 years old with a cervical HPV16 infection that either progressed to CIN3+ or cleared (not recorded which).

With respect to this clone: The read gets to within 3 residues of the CDR3 end, and the germline J gene fills in the rest. This chain connects TRBV4-1 to TRBJ1-2; 10 positions agree with TRBD1. This CDR3 has 18 amino acids. V was clipped by 0 bases and J by 4 bases; unmatched bases: 11. CDR1 is MGHRA and CDR2 is YSYEKL in the germline V gene. CDR3 in amino acids: CASSQDGSGTGVPYGYTF. The CDR3 DNA, read in part, is TGCGCCAGCAGCCAAGATGGCTCCGGGACAGGGGTCCCCTATGGC.

On this clone: The read ends 3 residues before the CDR3 terminus; that terminus is restored from the germline J gene. The V and J genes are TRBV19 and TRBJ2-3; no definite D call. V dropped 3 bases and J dropped 0 bases, with 7 bases sitting between them. The CDR3 runs to 14 residues. CDR1 and CDR2 (germline): LNHDA, SQIVND (reference sequence). CDR3 in amino acids: CASSISGSTDTQYF. The DNA read from the CDR3 is TGTGCCAGTAGTATCTCTGGCAGCACAGATACG.

Comment on this clone: The read finishes 3 residues shy of the CDR3 end, and the germline J gene is used to complete it. The rearrangement uses TRBV20-1 and TRBJ2-7; possible D gene TRBD2, 5 bases. CDR1 DFQATT and CDR2 SNEGSKA come from the germline V gene (reference sequence). The CDR3 runs to 14 residues. V lost 1 base, J lost 2 bases, and 12 bases lay in between. CDR3 residues: CSARADWATYEQYF. CDR3 DNA, as far as it was read: TGCAGTGCTAGAGCGGACTGGGCCACCTACGAG.

Note on this clone: Read sequence stops 3 residues before the CDR3 end, and the germline J gene provides the missing end. The chain carries TRBV7-3 and TRBJ2-2; 14 nucleotides line up with TRBD2. The trim removed 1 base at V and 1 base at J, leaving 5 bases unmatched. There are 19 residues in the CDR3. The germline gives CDR1 SGHTA, CDR2 FQGTGA. The chain's CDR3 is CASSLKGLAGAGNTGELFF. The sequenced part of the CDR3 DNA is TGTGCCAGCAGCTTAAAGGGACTAGCGGGAGCTGGGAACACCGGGGAG.

Concerning this clone itself: The read falls 3 residues short of the CDR3 end, and the missing part is taken from the germline J gene. The genes are TRBV5-5 and TRBJ1-2; no reliable D call. The CDR3 consists of 13 residues. Trimming stripped 7 bases from V and 5 bases from J, with 15 bases between. CDR1 and CDR2 from the germline V gene are SGHKS and YYEKEE (reference sequence). The CDR3 is CASWQAATYGYTF. The CDR3 DNA, read in part, is TGTGCCAGCTGGCAGGCAGCTACTTATGGC.

The covered CDR3 bases are TGTGCCAGCAGTGATCAGATGAACACTGAA. Its protein product is CASSDQMNTE. The entire CDR3 protein reads CASSDQMNTEAFF. The J gene is TRBJ1-1, the V gene TRBV6-1; no definite D call. The CDR3 end falls 3 residues outside the read, so it is completed with the germline J gene. The CDR3 spans 13 residues. V shed 3 bases and J shed 0 bases, with 5 bases lying between them. Germline-derived CDR1 and CDR2 are MNHNS and SASEGT.

Points on this clone: The CDR3 goes on 3 residues after the read ends, and that part is filled in from the germline J gene. The genes are TRBV19 and TRBJ1-5, with a tentative D call TRBD1 (6 bases). Trimming took off 6 bases at V and 2 bases at J, with 17 bases between the two ends. This CDR3 has 16 residues. Germline V gene data show CDR1 as LNHDA and CDR2 as SQIVND (reference sequence). The DNA read from the CDR3 is TGTGCCAGTAGCCCGACAGGTTCTCGAGGCAATCAGCCC. It encodes CASSPTGSRGNQP. The CDR3 in its entirety is CASSPTGSRGNQPQHF.

Points on this clone: The read terminates 3 residues before the CDR3 end, so the remaining end is supplied by the germline J gene. This sequence joins TRBV19 and TRBJ2-7; 7 bases fit TRBD2. The germline V gene encodes CDR1 LNHDA and CDR2 SQIVND (reference sequence). CDR3 length equals 16 residues. Unmatched junction bases numbered 14, after V lost 6 bases and J lost 3 bases. Incomplete CDR3 DNA: TGTGCCAGTAGCCCCCAATGGCGGGAGTTCAACTACGAG. Amino acids: CASSPQWREFNYE. The entire CDR3 protein is CASSPQWREFNYEQYF.

Details on this clone: The CDR3 end is not reached by the read, which stops 3 residues before it; the germline J gene fills it in. The chain joins TRBV29-1 to TRBJ2-7; possibly TRBD2 for D (6 bases). Between the trimmed V and J ends, which lost 6 bases and 0 bases, there was a span of 12 bases. The CDR3 has 13 amino acids. CDR1 is SQVTM, CDR2 ANQGSEA, per germline. The CDR3 protein is CSVPSSDSYEQYF. The sequenced CDR3 bases are TGCAGCGTCCCCTCTAGCGACTCCTACGAG.

With regard to this clone: The DNA ends 3 residues before the CDR3 does, and the rest of the CDR3 is filled in from the germline J gene. V and J are TRBV6-4 and TRBJ2-4; TRBD1 matches 8 bases. The CDR3 length is 18 residues. Germline assignment: CDR1 MRHNA and CDR2 SNTAGT. After removal of 2 bases from V and 0 bases from J, the junction contained 9 bases not matched to a gene. CDR3 bases read: TGTGCCAGCAGTGACGGGACAGGAAGAACTGTAGCCAAAAACATT. Protein product: CASSDGTGRTVAKNI. The complete CDR3 protein is CASSDGTGRTVAKNIQYF.

Points on this clone: The read stops 3 residues short of the end of the CDR3; the missing end is completed from the germline J gene. The chain joins TRBV7-2 to TRBJ1-6; 8 nucleotides match TRBD1. The V gene's germline CDR1 is SGHTA and CDR2 FQGNSA. Unmatched junction bases numbered 4, after V lost 8 bases and J lost 7 bases. The CDR3 is 13 amino acids. CDR3 bases read: TGTGCCAGCCGAGACAGGGGAAATTCACCC. It encodes CASRDRGNSP. The complete CDR3 sequence is CASRDRGNSPLHF.

In regard to this clone: The missing CDR3 end, 3 residues past where the read stops, is filled in from the germline J gene. The chain employs TRBV12-3 or TRBV12-4 and TRBJ2-3; D is unresolved. The ends were cut back, 2 bases at V and 0 bases at J, with 15 bases in the middle. The CDR3 contains 17 residues. The covered CDR3 bases are TGTGCCAGCAGTTTATTGGTTCGTGCCACTAGCACAGATACG. Translation gives CASSLLVRATSTDT. The whole CDR3 reads CASSLLVRATSTDTQYF.

Regarding this clone: The read is 3 residues too short to cover the CDR3 end, so that end is filled in from the germline J gene. V gene TRBV7-8 combines with J gene TRBJ2-5; no firm D call. V dropped 0 bases and J dropped 1 base, with 6 bases sitting between them. The CDR3 is 14 residues long. Germline CDR1 is SGHVS and CDR2 is FQNEAQ. The CDR3 DNA, read in part, is TGTGCCAGCAGCTTAGCGGCACGCCAAGAGACC. Its translation is CASSLAARQET. The full CDR3 sequence reads CASSLAARQETQYF. Based on the CDR3 plus reference TRBV7-8 and TRBJ2-5, the full variable domain is GAGVSQSPRYKVAKRGQDVALRCDPISGHVSLFWYQQALGQGPEFLTYFQNEAQLDKSGLPSDRFFAERPEGSVSTLKIQRTQQEDSAVYLCASSLAARQETQYFGPGTRLLVL.

In regard to this clone: Read coverage stops 3 residues before the CDR3 terminus; the germline J gene supplies the remainder. The V call is TRBV7-9, the J call TRBJ2-7, with 9 nucleotides matching TRBD1. In germline, CDR1 is SEHNR, CDR2 FQNEAQ (reference sequence). Trimming removed 4 bases from V and 5 bases from J; junction bases left unmatched: 9. The CDR3 is 15 residues long. The sequenced part of the CDR3 DNA is TGTGCCAGCAGCTCAATCGGGACAGGGTATAACGAG. Encoded protein: CASSSIGTGYNE. The full-length CDR3 reads as CASSSIGTGYNEQYF.

The part of the CDR3 DNA that was read is TGTGCCAGCAGTGAGAGGCCGAGGAATTCACCC. This encodes CASSERPRNSP. The complete CDR3 sequence is CASSERPRNSPLHF. The chain employs TRBV2 and TRBJ1-6, with no clear D. The read terminates 3 residues before the CDR3 end, so the remaining end is supplied by the germline J gene. CDR1 SNHLY and CDR2 FYNNEI come from the germline V gene. CDR3 length: 14 amino acids. Trimming pared 3 bases from V and 7 bases from J, leaving 10 bases between.

Of note for this clone: The read ends 3 residues early relative to the CDR3; the germline J gene fills the gap. The chain recombines TRBV9 with TRBJ2-1; tentative D call: TRBD2 (5 bases). Germline V lookup: CDR1 SGDLS, CDR2 YYNGEE. This CDR3 is built from 16 residues. V lost 4 bases and J 7 bases, leaving 21 bases between the germline ends. CDR3 in amino acids: CASSPPGERIENEQFF. CDR3 DNA (partial): TGTGCCAGCAGCCCCCCCGGGGAGAGAATAGAGAATGAG.

Of note for this clone: Read data end 3 residues before the CDR3 end; the end is taken from the germline J gene. This chain joins TRBV29-1 and TRBJ2-1, with 8 bases lining up with TRBD1. CDR1 is SQVTM, CDR2 ANQGSEA, per germline. V trimming: 7 bases; J trimming: 6 bases; junction bases outside the gene matches: 8. There are 13 residues in the CDR3. CDR3 residues: CSGGQGQGNEQFF. The covered CDR3 bases are TGCAGCGGCGGACAGGGACAAGGCAATGAG.

This clone registers medium-sized by frequency. The read terminates 3 residues before the CDR3 end, so the remaining end is supplied by the germline J gene. The J gene is TRBJ2-5, the V gene TRBV18; 7 nucleotides agree with TRBD1. The length of the CDR3 is 15 residues. Trimming at V came to 5 bases and at J to 5 bases, leaving 11 bases not matched to a gene. Germline V gives CDR1 KGHSH, CDR2 LQKENI. Here the CDR3 reads CASSTATGSGETQYF. The part of the CDR3 DNA that was read is TGTGCCAGCTCAACAGCGACAGGGAGTGGTGAGACC.

As to this clone: The observed sequence ends 3 residues before the CDR3 terminus, with the missing tail filled in from the germline J gene. The chain couples TRBV20-1 to TRBJ1-2; possible D gene TRBD1, 5 bases. The germline V gene has CDR1 DFQATT and CDR2 SNEGSKA (reference sequence). CDR3 length: 12 amino acids. CDR3 region: CSARQGLRGYTF. The covered CDR3 bases are TGCAGTGCTAGACAGGGACTACGGGGC.

Worth noting for this clone: The CDR3 end is not reached by the read, which stops 3 residues before it; the germline J gene fills it in. The chain uses TRBV18 and TRBJ1-2; weak D call: TRBD1 (5 bases). Germline assignment: CDR1 KGHSH and CDR2 LQKENI. CDR3 length equals 15 residues. CDR3 DNA, as far as it was read: TGTGCCAGCTCACCTAGGCAGGGTCCGACAGATACC. Translating gives CASSPRQGPTDT. The entire CDR3 protein is CASSPRQGPTDTYTF. The entire variable domain, with the rest obtained from reference TRBV18 and TRBJ1-2, is as follows: NAGVMQNPRHLVRRRGQEARLRCSPMKGHSHVYWYRQLPEEGLKFMVYLQKENIIDESGMPKERFSAEFPKEGPSILRIQQVVRGDSAAYFCASSPRQGPTDTYTFGSGTRLTVV.

Of note for this clone: The observed sequence ends 3 residues before the CDR3 terminus, with the missing tail filled in from the germline J gene. V usage is TRBV12-3 or TRBV12-4 and J usage is TRBJ2-2; 8 positions agree with TRBD2. Trimming removed 6 bases from V and 4 bases from J; junction bases left unmatched: 7. CDR3 length equals 15 residues. CDR3 in amino acids: CASSTGTSPTGELFF. The CDR3 bases that were read are TGTGCCAGCAGCACCGGGACTAGTCCCACCGGGGAG.

Turning to this clone: The read terminates 3 residues before the CDR3 end, so the remaining end is supplied by the germline J gene. J is TRBJ1-1 and V is TRBV12-3 or TRBV12-4, with 10 bases aligning to TRBD1. There are 15 residues in the CDR3. Trimming cost V 5 bases and J 4 bases; bases outside gene matches: 7. CDR3 DNA (partial): TGTGCCAGCAGTCCTTCGACAGGGGGCATCACTGAA. Amino acid sequence: CASSPSTGGITE. In full, the CDR3 is CASSPSTGGITEAFF.

On this clone itself: The read terminates 3 residues before the CDR3 end, so the remaining end is supplied by the germline J gene. The V gene is TRBV5-1, the J gene TRBJ2-7; D is possibly TRBD1 or TRBD2 (6 bases each). This CDR3 has 14 residues. Looked up from germline, CDR1 is SGHRS and CDR2 is YFSETQ. V lost 1 base to trimming and J lost 3 bases, with 11 bases between them. The DNA read from the CDR3 is TGCGCCAGCAGCTTGCAGGAGGGGGTCTACGAG. Its protein product is CASSLQEGVYE. The full CDR3 protein reads CASSLQEGVYEQYF.

On this clone itself: The read ends 3 residues shy of where the CDR3 ends; the end is completed using the germline J gene. This rearrangement joins TRBV5-5 to TRBJ2-7; TRBD2 agrees at 9 bases. Looked up from germline, CDR1 is SGHKS and CDR2 is YYEKEE (reference sequence). The V and J ends lost 0 bases and 3 bases, in that order; junction bases with no gene match: 1. This CDR3 has 14 residues. The covered CDR3 bases are TGTGCCAGCAGCTTGGCTAGCGGGGACTACGAG. It yields the protein CASSLASGDYE. From start to end, the CDR3 is CASSLASGDYEQYF.

With regard to this clone: The read falls 3 residues short of the CDR3 end, and the missing part is taken from the germline J gene. The genes are TRBV10-3 and TRBJ2-2; 12 nucleotides agree with TRBD1. This CDR3 region has 16 residues. Looked up from germline, CDR1 is ENHRY and CDR2 is SYGVKD. V gave up 7 bases and J gave up 4 bases; unmatched junction bases: 7. The CDR3 loop is CAINSEGQGATGELFF. The DNA read from the CDR3 is TGTGCCATCAATTCCGAGGGACAGGGGGCCACCGGGGAG.

A word on this clone: The read finishes 3 residues shy of the CDR3 end, and the germline J gene is used to complete it. The rearrangement joins TRBV19 to TRBJ2-7; D may be TRBD1 (7 bases). The CDR3 extends over 14 amino acids. Germline CDR1 is LNHDA and CDR2 is SQIVND (reference sequence). Trimming took 3 bases from V and 3 from J, leaving 12 bases between them. The CDR3 spells CASSIQGGGYEQYF. Partial CDR3 DNA: TGTGCCAGTAGTATTCAGGGGGGCGGCTACGAG.